This T cell receptor beta chain was found in a study of cytomegalovirus exposure and HLA in healthy donors. CDR1 and CDR2 from the germline V gene are MNHEY and SVGAGI. Trimming cost V 4 bases and J 8 bases; bases outside gene matches: 5. This CDR3 comprises 15 residues. Primers included in the PCR were 60 Vbeta and 13 Jbeta primers. How the authors handled the data: In a later analysis, the count reached 76 million or so unique TCR beta chains, with about 9.9 million shared. Method: immunoSEQ multiplex PCR; TCRdb's copy keeps in-frame clones and lacks some. The DNA was the basis for D and trimming; V, J and clone size are from that table. Here the sample table reports approximately 37,000 clones. Points from the study as a whole: Presence/absence analyses assumed roughly uniform sequencing depth across donors. Later work found that TCR association rates differed between HLA loci; DRB1 had the most and HLA-C the fewest. TCR beta V- and J-gene trimming, according to a later analysis, was linked to a missense DCLRE1C variant.

A note on this clone: Its cognate antigen is unknown.

Specimen: PBMCs. The chain combines TRBV6-5 with TRBJ1-4, with 12 bases matching TRBD1. The receptor's source is a male donor in good health and CMV-seronegative. CDR3 sequence (DNA): TGTGCCAGCAGTTTGGGGACAGGGGGCCAGGAAAAACTGTTTTTT. Its protein product is CASSLGTGGQEKLFF.